These T cell receptor beta chains were read from a single sample in a study of blood T cell repertoires in COVID-19. The table came from immunoSEQ multiplex PCR; TCRdb's copy has only in-frame clones and leaves some out. The sample shows about 270,000 clones, around 89% of them seen only once. The sequencing input was PBMCs or T cells enriched from blood (not recorded which). All receptors come from a woman aged 50 to 60 who had recovered from COVID-19. The conserved cysteine and the conserved F or W are not part of the CDR3 here. Where a row states a size, it is once, few, many or the class of an expanded clone; other rows omit it.

-	TRBV12-3/TRBV12-4	TRBJ2-3	ASSRRGDTQY
-	TRBV7-8	TRBJ1-2	ASSLYPGSINYGYT
-	TRBV4-3	TRBJ1-3	ASSQGAGGNTIY
-	TRBV6-5	TRBJ1-3	ASSQTPGNTIY
-	TRBV27	TRBJ1-4	ASSITPGATNEKLF
-	TRBV6-1	TRBJ1-1	ASSEGGIGNTEAF
-	TRBV28	TRBJ1-1	ASSLLRGSNTEAF
-	TRBV19	TRBJ1-1	ASSMALRIVGTEAF
few	TRBV30	TRBJ2-7	AWTGTAVGEQY
-	TRBV7-3	TRBJ2-1	ASSIGGGPSYNEQF
-	TRBV7-9	TRBJ1-3	ASSSVRVGEAGNTIY
-	TRBV30	TRBJ1-4	AWRANSEKLF
-	TRBV18	TRBJ1-1	ASSPPQGRNTEAF
-	TRBV7-2	TRBJ2-3	ASSLGQTNTDTQY
-	TRBV10-2	TRBJ2-5	ASSVYRQETQY
-	TRBV15	TRBJ2-2	ATSVRQGNTGELF
-	TRBV5-5	TRBJ2-3	ASSLGADTQY
-	TRBV2	TRBJ2-3	ASSETALAGTDTQY
-	TRBV10-2	TRBJ2-5	ASSVNRGGDETQY
few	TRBV5-6	TRBJ1-5	ASSLQGINQPQH